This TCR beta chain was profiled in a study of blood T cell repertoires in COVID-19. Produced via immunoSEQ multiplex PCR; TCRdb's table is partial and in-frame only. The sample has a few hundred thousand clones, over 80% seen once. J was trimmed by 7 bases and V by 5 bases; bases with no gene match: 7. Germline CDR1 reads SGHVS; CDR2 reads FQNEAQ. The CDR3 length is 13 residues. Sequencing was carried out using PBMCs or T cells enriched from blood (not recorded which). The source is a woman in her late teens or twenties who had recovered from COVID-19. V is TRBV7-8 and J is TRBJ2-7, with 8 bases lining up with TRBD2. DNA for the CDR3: TGTGCCAGCAGCCGAGCGGGAGCAGTAGAGCAGTACTTC. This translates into CASSRAGAVEQYF.